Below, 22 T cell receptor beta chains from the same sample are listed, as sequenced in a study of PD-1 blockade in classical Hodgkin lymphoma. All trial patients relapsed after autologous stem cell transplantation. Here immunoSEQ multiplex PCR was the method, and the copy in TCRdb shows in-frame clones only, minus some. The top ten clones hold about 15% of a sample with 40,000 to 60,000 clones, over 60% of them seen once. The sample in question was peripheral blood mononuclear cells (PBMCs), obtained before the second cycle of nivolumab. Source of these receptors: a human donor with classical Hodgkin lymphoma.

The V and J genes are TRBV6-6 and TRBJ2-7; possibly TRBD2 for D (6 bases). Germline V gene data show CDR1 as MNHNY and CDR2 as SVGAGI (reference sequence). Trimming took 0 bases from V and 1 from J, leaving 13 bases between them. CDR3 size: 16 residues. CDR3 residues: CASSYSRDFPSYEQYF. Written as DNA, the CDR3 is TGTGCCAGCAGTTACTCCCGGGACTTTCCATCCTACGAGCAGTACTTC.

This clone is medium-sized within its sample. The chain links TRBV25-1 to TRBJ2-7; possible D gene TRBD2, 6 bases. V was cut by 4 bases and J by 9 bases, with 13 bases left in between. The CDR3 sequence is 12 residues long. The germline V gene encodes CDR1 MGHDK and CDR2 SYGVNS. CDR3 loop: CASSVSLGGQYF. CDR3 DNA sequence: TGTGCCAGCAGTGTGTCCCTGGGGGGGCAGTACTTC.

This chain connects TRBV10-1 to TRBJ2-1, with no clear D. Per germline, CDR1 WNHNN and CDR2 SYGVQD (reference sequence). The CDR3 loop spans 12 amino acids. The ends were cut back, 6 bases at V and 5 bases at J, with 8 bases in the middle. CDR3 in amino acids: CASSANDNEQFF. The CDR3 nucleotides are TGCGCCAGCAGCGCGAACGACAATGAGCAGTTCTTC.

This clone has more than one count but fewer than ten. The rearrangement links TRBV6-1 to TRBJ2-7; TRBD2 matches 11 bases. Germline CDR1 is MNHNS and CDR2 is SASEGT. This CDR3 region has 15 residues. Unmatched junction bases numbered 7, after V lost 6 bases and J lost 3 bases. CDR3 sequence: CASSPLLAGDYEQYF. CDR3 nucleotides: TGTGCCAGCAGCCCCTTACTAGCGGGGGACTACGAGCAGTACTTC.

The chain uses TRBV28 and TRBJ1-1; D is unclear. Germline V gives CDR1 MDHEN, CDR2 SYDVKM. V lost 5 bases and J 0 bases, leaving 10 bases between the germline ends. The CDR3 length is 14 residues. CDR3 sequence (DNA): TGTGCCAGCAGTGGCCCTTCCATGAACACTGAAGCTTTCTTT. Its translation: CASSGPSMNTEAFF.

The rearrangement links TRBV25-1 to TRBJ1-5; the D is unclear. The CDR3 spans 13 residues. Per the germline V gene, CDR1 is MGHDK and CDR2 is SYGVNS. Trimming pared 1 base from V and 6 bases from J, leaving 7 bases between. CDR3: CASSESGLQPQHF. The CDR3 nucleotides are TGTGCCAGCAGTGAATCCGGGCTTCAGCCCCAGCATTTT.

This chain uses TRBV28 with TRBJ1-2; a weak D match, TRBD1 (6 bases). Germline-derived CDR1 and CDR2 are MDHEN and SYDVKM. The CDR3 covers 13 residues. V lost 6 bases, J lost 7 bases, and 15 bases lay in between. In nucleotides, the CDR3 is TGTGCCAGCAGCCTCCGGGACAATCGTGGCTACACCTTC. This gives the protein CASSLRDNRGYTF.

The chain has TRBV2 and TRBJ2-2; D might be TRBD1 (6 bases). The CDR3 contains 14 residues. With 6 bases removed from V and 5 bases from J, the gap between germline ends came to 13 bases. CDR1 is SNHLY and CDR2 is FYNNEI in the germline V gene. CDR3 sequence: CASSSGVVTGELFF. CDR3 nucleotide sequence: TGTGCCAGCAGCTCAGGGGTTGTGACCGGGGAGCTGTTTTTT.

The CDR3 region has the DNA TGTGCCAGCAGCGCGTGGACTAGTGCAGATACGCAGTATTTT. Protein: CASSAWTSADTQYF. The chain uses TRBV5-6 and TRBJ2-3; 7 nucleotides agree with TRBD2. Losses at the gene ends were 4 bases for V and 4 bases for J; bases not matched to a gene: 6. The CDR3 runs to 14 residues. The germline CDR1 and CDR2 sequences are SGHDT and YYEEEE.

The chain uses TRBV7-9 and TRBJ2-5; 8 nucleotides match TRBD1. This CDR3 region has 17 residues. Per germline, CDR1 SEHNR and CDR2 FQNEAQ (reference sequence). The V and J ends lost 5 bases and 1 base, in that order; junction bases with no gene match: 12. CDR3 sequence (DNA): TGTGCCAGCAGCCGCCGTAATATTACAGGGGGCCAAGAGACCCAGTACTTC. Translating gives CASSRRNITGGQETQYF.

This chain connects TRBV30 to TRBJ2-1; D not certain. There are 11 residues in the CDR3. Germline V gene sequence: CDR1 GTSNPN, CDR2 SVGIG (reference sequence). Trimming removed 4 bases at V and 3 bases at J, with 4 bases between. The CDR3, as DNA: TGTGCCTGGACTAGCTACAATGAGCAGTTCTTC. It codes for CAWTSYNEQFF.

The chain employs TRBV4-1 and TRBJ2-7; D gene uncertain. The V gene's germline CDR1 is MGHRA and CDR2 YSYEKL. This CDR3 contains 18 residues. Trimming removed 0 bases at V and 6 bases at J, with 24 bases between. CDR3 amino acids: CASSQDENVIGWAAEQYF. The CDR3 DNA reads TGCGCCAGCAGCCAAGATGAGAATGTAATCGGTTGGGCGGCCGAGCAGTACTTC.

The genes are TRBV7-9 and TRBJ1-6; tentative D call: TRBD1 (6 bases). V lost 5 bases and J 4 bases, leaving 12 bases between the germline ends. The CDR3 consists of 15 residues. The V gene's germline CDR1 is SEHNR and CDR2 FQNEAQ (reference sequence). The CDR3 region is CASSGEDRYNSPLHF. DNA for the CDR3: TGTGCCAGCAGCGGGGAGGACAGATATAATTCACCCCTCCACTTT. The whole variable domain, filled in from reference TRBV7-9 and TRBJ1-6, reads DTGVSQNPRHKITKRGQNVTFRCDPISEHNRLYWYRQTLGQGPEFLTYFQNEAQLEKSRLLSDRFSAERPKGSFSTLEIQRTEQGDSAMYLCASSGEDRYNSPLHFGNGTRLTVT.

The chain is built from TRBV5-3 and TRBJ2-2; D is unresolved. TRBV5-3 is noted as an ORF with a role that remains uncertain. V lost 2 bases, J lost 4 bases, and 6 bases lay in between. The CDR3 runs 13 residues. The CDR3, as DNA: TGTGCCAGAAGCTTAGGCGGCACCGGGGAGCTGTTTTTT. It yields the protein CARSLGGTGELFF.

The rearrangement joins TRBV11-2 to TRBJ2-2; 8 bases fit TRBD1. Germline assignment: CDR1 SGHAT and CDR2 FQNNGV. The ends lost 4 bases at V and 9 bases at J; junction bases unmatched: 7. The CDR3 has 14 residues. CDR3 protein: CASSSGQGHRELFF. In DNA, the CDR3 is TGTGCCAGCAGCTCCGGACAGGGCCATCGGGAGCTGTTTTTT.

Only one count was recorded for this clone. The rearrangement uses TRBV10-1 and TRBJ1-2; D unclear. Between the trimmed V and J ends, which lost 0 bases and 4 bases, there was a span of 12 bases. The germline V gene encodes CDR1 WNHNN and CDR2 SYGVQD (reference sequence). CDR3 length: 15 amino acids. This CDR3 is CASSESKAGFYGYTF. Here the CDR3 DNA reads TGCGCCAGCAGTGAGTCGAAAGCAGGCTTCTATGGCTACACCTTC.

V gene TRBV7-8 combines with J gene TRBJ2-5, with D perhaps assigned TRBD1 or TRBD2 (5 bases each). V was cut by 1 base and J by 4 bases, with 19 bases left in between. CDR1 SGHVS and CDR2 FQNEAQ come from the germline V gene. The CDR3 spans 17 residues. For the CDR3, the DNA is TGTGCCAGCAGCTTAGGGGTGAGGGGCACGTGGCTAGAGACCCAGTACTTC. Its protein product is CASSLGVRGTWLETQYF. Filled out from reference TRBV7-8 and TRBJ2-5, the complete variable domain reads GAGVSQSPRYKVAKRGQDVALRCDPISGHVSLFWYQQALGQGPEFLTYFQNEAQLDKSGLPSDRFFAERPEGSVSTLKIQRTQQEDSAVYLCASSLGVRGTWLETQYFGPGTRLLVL.

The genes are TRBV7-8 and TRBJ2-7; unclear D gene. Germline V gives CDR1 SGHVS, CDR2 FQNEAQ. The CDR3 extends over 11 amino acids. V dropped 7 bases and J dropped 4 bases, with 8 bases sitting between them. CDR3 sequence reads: CASTPAYEQYF. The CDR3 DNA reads TGTGCCAGCACCCCGGCTTACGAGCAGTACTTC.

CDR3 loop: CASSYPAGGVQETQYF. In nucleotides, the CDR3 is TGTGCCAGCAGTTATCCAGCGGGAGGTGTCCAAGAGACCCAGTACTTC. This chain connects TRBV28 to TRBJ2-5, with 9 nucleotides matching TRBD2. V gave up 4 bases and J gave up 1 base; unmatched junction bases: 7. The CDR3 is made up of 16 amino acids. Per germline, CDR1 MDHEN and CDR2 SYDVKM.

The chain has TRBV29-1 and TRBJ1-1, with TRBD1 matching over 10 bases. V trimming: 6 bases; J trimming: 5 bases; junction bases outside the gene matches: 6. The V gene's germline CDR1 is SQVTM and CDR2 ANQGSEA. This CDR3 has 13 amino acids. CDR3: CSVATGGRTEAFF. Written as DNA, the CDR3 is TGCAGCGTAGCGACAGGGGGCAGGACTGAAGCTTTCTTT.

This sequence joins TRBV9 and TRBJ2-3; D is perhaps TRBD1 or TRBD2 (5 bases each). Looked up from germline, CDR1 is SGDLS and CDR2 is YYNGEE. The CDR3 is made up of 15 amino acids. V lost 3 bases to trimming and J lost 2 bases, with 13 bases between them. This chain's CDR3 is CASSARGVSTDTQYF. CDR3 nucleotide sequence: TGTGCCAGCAGCGCAAGGGGAGTTTCCACAGATACGCAGTATTTT.

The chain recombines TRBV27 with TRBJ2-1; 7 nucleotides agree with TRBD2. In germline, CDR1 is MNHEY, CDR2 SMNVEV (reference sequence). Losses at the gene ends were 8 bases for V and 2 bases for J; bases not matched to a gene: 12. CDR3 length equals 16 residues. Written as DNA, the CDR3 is TGTGCCAGCCGCCTAGCGGCACAGTTCACCTACAATGAGCAGTTCTTC. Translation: CASRLAAQFTYNEQFF.